Listed here are 27 T cell receptor beta chains from one sample, sequenced in a study of spatial heterogeneity in lung cancer. Via MiXCR, TCRdb re-called the 5' RACE reads, giving one row per CDR3 protein. Of about 120,000 distinct CDR3 sequences detected, approximately 12% appear once; the ten largest clones hold roughly 17%. The time point here: blood at routine non-recurrence follow-up after resection. Tumor, nontumor lung or frozen PBMC supplied whole RNA, sequenced without sorting. The material was PBMCs, obtained at follow-up. The receptors stem from a male donor with early-stage non-small cell lung cancer.

The gene calls are TRBV7-6 and TRBJ2-3, with 8 nucleotides matching TRBD2. The CDR3 has 14 amino acids. V shed 5 bases and J 4 bases; nucleotides not matched to a gene: 5. The germline CDR1 and CDR2 sequences are SGHVS and FNYEAQ. Here the CDR3 reads CASSRGTRADTQYF. CDR3 nucleotide sequence: TGTGCCAGCAGCCGTGGGACTAGGGCAGATACGCAGTATTTT.

In its sample, this clonotype was seen many times. The chain uses TRBV15 and TRBJ1-5; D remains ambiguous. This CDR3 has 12 amino acids. The V gene's germline CDR1 is LNHNV and CDR2 YYDKDF (reference sequence). Trimming took 0 bases from V and 11 from J, leaving 8 bases between them. For the CDR3, the DNA is TGTGCCACCAGCAGAGATAGGGTGGCCCAGCATTTT. It encodes CATSRDRVAQHF. The variable domain in full, with the rest retrieved from reference TRBV15 and TRBJ1-5, is DAMVIQNPRYQVTQFGKPVTLSCSQTLNHNVMYWYQQKSSQAPKLLFHYYDKDFNNEADTPDNFQSRRPNTSFCFLDIRSPGLGDTAMYLCATSRDRVAQHFGDGTRLSIL.

The chain uses TRBV27 and TRBJ2-1; D is unclear. The CDR3 totals 12 residues. Looked up from germline, CDR1 is MNHEY and CDR2 is SMNVEV (reference sequence). Between the trimmed V and J ends, which lost 5 bases and 9 bases, there was a span of 11 bases. The CDR3 DNA reads as TGTGCCAGCAGTGATACTTTTGGTGAGCAGTTCTTC. Protein: CASSDTFGEQFF.

This clonotype occurred a few times. The CDR3 protein is CASSPGQGVEEQYF. In nucleotides, the CDR3 is TGTGCCAGCAGCCCGGGACAGGGTGTAGAGGAGCAGTACTTC. The chain links TRBV11-3 to TRBJ2-7; the match to TRBD1 covers 9 bases. The CDR3 contains 14 residues. Unmatched junction bases numbered 9, after V lost 5 bases and J lost 7 bases. From germline, CDR1 is SGHNT and CDR2 YENEEA.

This clonotype has just a few counts. The rearrangement joins TRBV7-3 to TRBJ2-2, with TRBD1 identical over 8 bases. Germline values: CDR1 SGHTA, CDR2 FQGTGA. With V trimmed by 8 bases and J by 4 bases, 3 bases remained unmatched. The CDR3 spans 13 residues. The CDR3, as DNA: TGTGCCAGCCGAACAGGGGGCACCGGGGAGCTGTTTTTT. Translation gives CASRTGGTGELFF.

This clonotype was observed a few times. This sequence joins TRBV6-2 or TRBV6-3 and TRBJ1-2; 7 bases line up with TRBD1. The CDR3 extends over 15 amino acids. The germline V gene encodes CDR1 MNHEY and CDR2 SVGEGT. Unmatched junction bases numbered 6, after V lost 0 bases and J lost 5 bases. Here the CDR3 DNA reads TGTGCCAGCAGTTACTCCCTGGACAGGATTTATGGCTACACCTTC. Its translation is CASSYSLDRIYGYTF.

The chain recombines TRBV12-3 or TRBV12-4 with TRBJ2-4; D gene unclear. This CDR3 has 12 residues. The ends were cut back, 0 bases at V and 9 bases at J, with 6 bases in the middle. The CDR3 sequence is CASSLAVGIQYF. The CDR3 DNA reads TGTGCCAGCAGTTTAGCTGTTGGCATTCAGTACTTC.

This clonotype was counted only a few times. The rearrangement joins TRBV24-1 to TRBJ2-7; D is uncertain. V was cut by 5 bases and J by 5 bases, with 12 bases left in between. CDR1 is KGHDR and CDR2 is SFDVKD in the germline V gene. The CDR3 extends over 13 amino acids. CDR3 amino acids: CATSAESSNEQYF. CDR3 bases: TGTGCCACCAGTGCTGAATCCTCTAACGAGCAGTACTTC.

This chain joins TRBV5-1 and TRBJ1-1, with D possibly being TRBD1 (5 bases). V gave up 0 bases and J gave up 4 bases, with 10 bases separating them. This CDR3 comprises 14 residues. Looked up from germline, CDR1 is SGHRS and CDR2 is YFSETQ. CDR3 sequence: CASSLEGVATEAFF. CDR3 nucleotides: TGCGCCAGCAGCTTGGAAGGGGTGGCCACTGAAGCTTTCTTT.

The sample holds many counts of this clonotype. The V call is TRBV11-2, the J call TRBJ2-2, with D perhaps assigned TRBD1 or TRBD2 (5 bases each). Between the trimmed V and J ends, which lost 1 base and 5 bases, there was a span of 14 bases. The length of the CDR3 is 16 residues. Germline V CDR1 and CDR2: SGHAT, FQNNGV. CDR3 amino acids: CASSLVMGRRTGELFF. The CDR3 bases are TGTGCCAGCAGCTTAGTAATGGGACGACGGACCGGGGAGCTGTTTTTT.

This clonotype was detected only a few times. One junction end does not reproduce the germline sequence, and a read error may be involved. The chain employs TRBV7-7 and TRBJ2-3; 13 nucleotides align to TRBD2. This CDR3 region has 15 residues. Germline values: CDR1 SSHAT, CDR2 FNYEAQ (reference sequence). The CDR3 is CASSPGLAGSNTQYF. CDR3 coding DNA: TGTGCTAGCAGCCCGGGACTAGCGGGGTCAAATACGCAGTATTTT.

The chain has TRBV29-1 and TRBJ1-2; 8 positions agree with TRBD1. Losses at the gene ends were 4 bases for V and 1 base for J; bases not matched to a gene: 2. The V gene's germline CDR1 is SQVTM and CDR2 ANQGSEA. The CDR3 length is 13 residues. The DNA for the CDR3 is TGCAGCGTTGGGGGACAGGATAACTATGGCTACACCTTC. Its translation: CSVGGQDNYGYTF. The full variable domain, its missing parts supplied by reference TRBV29-1 and TRBJ1-2, is SAVISQKPSRDICQRGTSLTIQCQVDSQVTMMFWYRQQPGQSLTLIATANQGSEATYESGFVIDKFPISRPNLTFSTLTVSNMSPEDSSIYLCSVGGQDNYGYTFGSGTRLTVV.

This chain uses TRBV29-1 with TRBJ1-1; the D is unclear. Germline-derived CDR1 and CDR2 are SQVTM and ANQGSEA. V lost 4 bases, J lost 0 bases, and 9 bases lay in between. The CDR3 totals 13 residues. The CDR3 region has the DNA TGCAGCGTTGTGGAACAGTTGAACACTGAAGCTTTCTTT. Its protein is CSVVEQLNTEAFF.

This clonotype was observed many times. The rearrangement uses TRBV28 and TRBJ1-2; 7 positions match TRBD1. CDR3 length: 15 amino acids. In germline, CDR1 is MDHEN, CDR2 SYDVKM. Trimming took 5 bases from V and 4 from J; bases not matched to a gene: 10. CDR3 coding DNA: TGTGCCAGCAGTCCCCGACAGGGCAAGGGCTATGGCTACACCTTC. The encoded protein is CASSPRQGKGYGYTF.

The gene calls are TRBV6-6 and TRBJ2-1; 8 bases are a match to TRBD2. Trimming cost V 7 bases and J 9 bases; bases outside gene matches: 14. This CDR3 is built from 15 residues. The germline gives CDR1 MNHNY, CDR2 SVGAGI (reference sequence). The CDR3 here is CASKEAGELLGEQFF. CDR3 bases: TGTGCCAGCAAAGAAGCGGGAGAACTACTTGGTGAGCAGTTCTTC.

The rearrangement links TRBV11-2 to TRBJ2-7, with D possibly TRBD1 on 5 matching bases. The CDR3 covers 15 residues. V lost 0 bases to trimming and J lost 7 bases, with 16 bases between them. Germline V gene lookup returns CDR1 SGHAT and CDR2 FQNNGV. In nucleotides, the CDR3 is TGTGCCAGCAGCTTAGATCTTGGCAGGGTCTTGGAGCAGTACTTC. It is translated as CASSLDLGRVLEQYF.

J is TRBJ1-1 and V is TRBV18, with unresolved D. The length of the CDR3 is 13 residues. The germline V and J ends were trimmed by 3 bases and 0 bases, with 5 bases remaining between them. Germline V lookup: CDR1 KGHSH, CDR2 LQKENI. CDR3 sequence (DNA): TGTGCCAGCTCACCGATCGTGAACACTGAAGCTTTCTTT. Its translation: CASSPIVNTEAFF.

The chain carries TRBV11-2 and TRBJ2-7, with 7 bases that match TRBD2. CDR1 is SGHAT and CDR2 is FQNNGV in the germline V gene. The V gene end was trimmed by 3 bases and the J gene end by 5 bases; junction bases not matched to a gene: 4. The length of the CDR3 is 13 residues. CDR3 loop: CASSLNGGNEQYF. CDR3 nucleotide sequence: TGTGCCAGCAGCTTGAACGGGGGGAACGAGCAGTACTTC.

The chain carries TRBV7-9 and TRBJ2-7, with D perhaps matching TRBD2 (6 bases). CDR3 size: 15 residues. V lost 1 base, J lost 3 bases, and 13 bases lay in between. Per germline, CDR1 SEHNR and CDR2 FQNEAQ (reference sequence). CDR3 loop: CASSLGSGGVYEQYF. DNA of the CDR3: TGTGCCAGCAGCTTAGGCTCCGGGGGAGTCTACGAGCAGTACTTC.

V gene TRBV5-1 combines with J gene TRBJ2-7; D is undetermined. CDR3 length equals 12 residues. V shed 4 bases and J shed 3 bases, with 8 bases lying between them. CDR1 SGHRS and CDR2 YFSETQ come from the germline V gene. CDR3 DNA: TGCGCCAGCAGCGAAAACAACTACGAGCAGTACTTC. Amino acid sequence: CASSENNYEQYF. Drawing the rest from reference TRBV5-1 and TRBJ2-7, the complete variable domain is KAGVTQTPRYLIKTRGQQVTLSCSPISGHRSVSWYQQTPGQGLQFLFEYFSETQRNKGNFPGRFSGRQFSNSRSEMNVSTLELGDSALYLCASSENNYEQYFGPGTRLTVT.

Many counts were recorded for this clonotype. The V gene is TRBV20-1, the J gene TRBJ2-7, with TRBD2 identical over 9 bases. The CDR3 covers 16 residues. Per the germline V gene, CDR1 is DFQATT and CDR2 is SNEGSKA (reference sequence). The V segment lost 1 base and the J segment 2 bases; nucleotides outside the gene matches: 9. CDR3 coding DNA: TGCAGTGCTAGAGGCGGGGGGGCCGTCAACCCCTACGAGCAGTACTTC. Protein sequence: CSARGGGAVNPYEQYF.

This clonotype has a handful of counts. The genes are TRBV20-1 and TRBJ2-7, with D maybe TRBD1 (5 bases). Germline V gene sequence: CDR1 DFQATT, CDR2 SNEGSKA (reference sequence). The V gene lost 2 bases and the J gene lost 3 bases, with 11 bases spanning the gap. The CDR3 totals 13 residues. CDR3 sequence: CSARTDKIYEQYF. The CDR3 region has the DNA TGCAGTGCTAGAACGGACAAAATCTACGAGCAGTACTTC.

This clonotype was detected many times. The rearrangement uses TRBV12-3 or TRBV12-4 and TRBJ1-5, with D uncertain. Trimming pared 4 bases from V and 2 bases from J, leaving 3 bases between. The CDR3 contains 12 residues. The CDR3 loop reads CASSSGNQPQHF. CDR3 DNA sequence: TGTGCCAGCAGTTCGGGCAATCAGCCCCAGCATTTT.

The chain couples TRBV14 to TRBJ2-7; 7 nucleotides align to TRBD1. Germline lookup yields CDR1 SGHDN and CDR2 FVKESK. This CDR3 is built from 15 residues. Germline trimming cut 3 bases from V and 3 bases from J; bases unmatched to any gene: 8. The CDR3 sequence is CASSHVLRGLYEQYF. Written as DNA, the CDR3 is TGTGCCAGCAGCCACGTCCTTAGGGGGCTCTACGAGCAGTACTTC.

The V call is TRBV7-9, the J call TRBJ1-5; 10 bases agree with TRBD1. V was pared by 1 base and J by 6 bases, with 3 bases of the junction left unmatched. The CDR3 sequence is 15 residues long. Germline CDR1 reads SEHNR; CDR2 reads FQNEAQ (reference sequence). The CDR3 DNA is TGTGCCAGCAGCTTAGGACAGGGGGCAGGTCAGCCCCAGCATTTT. The encoded protein is CASSLGQGAGQPQHF.

This clonotype was counted only a few times. The rearrangement joins TRBV5-1 to TRBJ1-4; D is unclear. Germline lookup yields CDR1 SGHRS and CDR2 YFSETQ. The CDR3 is 13 residues long. Trimming removed 1 base from V and 4 bases from J, with 5 bases in between. The CDR3 DNA follows: TGCGCCAGCAGCTTGAATGGTAATGAAAAACTGTTTTTT. Amino acids: CASSLNGNEKLFF.

This clonotype was seen ten or more times. V usage is TRBV12-3 or TRBV12-4 and J usage is TRBJ2-5, with a weak D call TRBD2 (5 bases). The CDR3 length is 13 residues. Trimming stripped 6 bases from V and 2 bases from J, with 10 bases between. CDR3 protein: CASRLGVQETQYF. In nucleotides, the CDR3 is TGTGCCAGCAGACTCGGGGTACAAGAGACCCAGTACTTC.